Each of the 18 T cell receptor beta chains below was sequenced from the same sample in a study of molecular identifiers for immune sequencing clone quantification. In TCRdb, the PCR reads were re-called with MiXCR into one record per CDR3 protein. The data show 45,000 to 55,000 distinct CDR3 sequences, just over 35% seen once. Sequencing was done on a sample of naive CD8+ T cells from blood, with Jurkat cell RNA spiked in. Subset: FACS-sorted CD8+CD4-CCR7+CD45RA+ naive T cells. The source is a human donor in good health. Some libraries in this study had Jurkat cell RNA spiked in.

The chain carries TRBV6-2 or TRBV6-3 and TRBJ2-5; D is uncertain. The V end lost 4 bases, the J end lost 3 bases, and 15 bases lay between the germline ends. This CDR3 region has 15 residues. The V gene's germline CDR1 is MNHEY and CDR2 SVGEGT. In nucleotides, the CDR3 is TGTGCCAGCAGTTCAAGACGATCAGGAAAAGAGACCCAGTACTTC. It codes for CASSSRRSGKETQYF.

There are a few counts of this clonotype. The chain is built from TRBV7-8 and TRBJ2-7, with D perhaps matching TRBD1 (5 bases). Germline V gene data show CDR1 as SGHVS and CDR2 as FQNEAQ. The CDR3 has 13 amino acids. The V and J ends lost 2 bases and 3 bases respectively, with 8 bases between them. CDR3 nucleotides: TGTGCCAGCAGCTTATGGGGCAGCTACGAGCAGTACTTC. It encodes CASSLWGSYEQYF. Based on the CDR3 plus reference TRBV7-8 and TRBJ2-7, the full variable domain is GAGVSQSPRYKVAKRGQDVALRCDPISGHVSLFWYQQALGQGPEFLTYFQNEAQLDKSGLPSDRFFAERPEGSVSTLKIQRTQQEDSAVYLCASSLWGSYEQYFGPGTRLTVT.

This clonotype was picked up many times. This chain joins TRBV7-6 and TRBJ1-1; D unresolved. V lost 7 bases, J lost 5 bases, and 17 bases lay in between. The CDR3 is 14 amino acids. In germline, CDR1 is SGHVS, CDR2 FNYEAQ. The CDR3 bases are TGTGCCAGCACCCTGTCGTGGGGAGGGACTGAAGCTTTCTTT. This encodes CASTLSWGGTEAFF.

Many counts were recorded for this clonotype. The CDR3 DNA follows: TGTGCCAGCAGCTCGTCGGGGGATACGCAGTATTTT. This codes for CASSSSGDTQYF. The chain joins TRBV11-2 to TRBJ2-3; D is possibly TRBD2 (5 bases). The germline V and J ends were trimmed by 4 bases and 6 bases, with 8 bases remaining between them. The CDR3 is 12 residues long. From germline, CDR1 is SGHAT and CDR2 FQNNGV.

CDR3 DNA sequence: TGTGCCACCACAGTGAATAGCAATCAGCCCCAGCATTTT. Translating it yields CATTVNSNQPQHF. The chain couples TRBV19 to TRBJ1-5, with unresolved D. The V end was cut by 10 bases, the J end by 0 bases, with 10 bases between. The CDR3 totals 13 residues. Germline V gene sequence: CDR1 LNHDA, CDR2 SQIVND (reference sequence).

As to this clonotype: This may stem from a read error, because a much larger clone lies one nucleotide away. The gene calls are TRBV4-3 and TRBJ2-3, with D uncertain. Trimming took 11 bases from V and 1 from J, leaving 10 bases between them. Germline values: CDR1 LGHNA, CDR2 YSLEER. The CDR3 runs to 12 residues. CDR3 protein: CAPSSGTDTQYF. CDR3 bases: TGCGCCCCCTCGTCAGGCACAGATACGCAGTATTTT.

The chain is built from TRBV5-6 and TRBJ2-5, with 7 bases lining up with TRBD2. Losses at the gene ends were 4 bases for V and 1 base for J; bases not matched to a gene: 7. Germline assignment: CDR1 SGHDT and CDR2 YYEEEE. The CDR3 length is 15 residues. The CDR3 sequence: CASSALGEGQETQYF. The CDR3, as DNA: TGTGCCAGCAGCGCCTTGGGGGAGGGCCAAGAGACCCAGTACTTC.

V gene TRBV10-3 combines with J gene TRBJ2-7, with 12 bases matching TRBD2. Germline CDR1 is ENHRY and CDR2 is SYGVKD. The CDR3 loop spans 16 amino acids. With 5 bases clipped from V and 6 bases from J, the junction kept 11 bases outside the gene matches. CDR3 sequence reads: CAISTRRLAGAGEQYF. CDR3 coding DNA: TGTGCCATCAGTACAAGGCGACTAGCGGGAGCCGGCGAGCAGTACTTC.

The chain uses TRBV6-1 and TRBJ2-5; D is unresolved. There are 13 residues in the CDR3. Germline CDR1 reads MNHNS; CDR2 reads SASEGT. Trimming cost V 4 bases and J 3 bases, with 9 bases left between them. The CDR3 loop is CASSASLEETQYF. CDR3 DNA sequence: TGTGCCAGCAGTGCCTCCCTCGAAGAGACCCAGTACTTC.

A note on this clonotype: This may arise from a read error, as a much more abundant clone is one base away. The rearrangement links TRBV10-3 to TRBJ2-7, with D perhaps matching TRBD1 (6 bases). CDR1 is ENHRY, CDR2 SYGVKD, per germline. The CDR3 covers 14 residues. The V gene lost 11 bases and the J gene lost 4 bases, with 21 bases spanning the gap. The DNA for the CDR3 is TGTGCCGCCGGCCTTCAGGGGCCGGAGTACGAGCAGTACTTC. Translating it yields CAAGLQGPEYEQYF.

This clonotype occurred a few times. The V call is TRBV13, the J call TRBJ2-1; 7 nucleotides agree with TRBD2. Trimming cost V 3 bases and J 8 bases; bases outside gene matches: 4. CDR1 PRHDT and CDR2 FYEKMQ come from the germline V gene (reference sequence). This CDR3 comprises 13 residues. The CDR3 nucleotides read TGTGCCAGCAGCTTGTGGGGGGGTGATGAGCAGTTCTTC. It encodes CASSLWGGDEQFF.

This clonotype was observed a handful of times. The CDR3 sequence: CASSNRDTRVSGANVLTF. In DNA form, the CDR3 reads TGTGCCAGCAGCAACCGGGACACAAGAGTCTCTGGGGCCAACGTCCTGACTTTC. The chain links TRBV7-9 to TRBJ2-6; D perhaps matches TRBD1 (6 bases). V shed 5 bases and J shed 0 bases, with 17 bases lying between them. The CDR3 is made up of 18 amino acids. Germline CDR1 SEHNR, CDR2 FQNEAQ (reference sequence). Using reference TRBV7-9 and TRBJ2-6 for the parts outside the CDR3, the full variable domain is DTGVSQNPRHKITKRGQNVTFRCDPISEHNRLYWYRQTLGQGPEFLTYFQNEAQLEKSRLLSDRFSAERPKGSFSTLEIQRTEQGDSAMYLCASSNRDTRVSGANVLTFGAGSRLTVL.

This chain joins TRBV20-1 and TRBJ2-7; D possibly corresponds to TRBD1 (5 bases). Deletions cut 3 bases from V and 5 bases from J, with 17 bases between. CDR3 length: 14 amino acids. Germline V gene sequence: CDR1 DFQATT, CDR2 SNEGSKA (reference sequence). The CDR3 DNA reads TGCAGTGCTAGTCCCAGGGATAATGTTGACGAGCAGTACTTC. It encodes CSASPRDNVDEQYF.

In this sample, this clonotype turned up a few times. The genes are TRBV7-9 and TRBJ1-6; TRBD1 is a possible D gene (6 bases). CDR1 SEHNR and CDR2 FQNEAQ come from the germline V gene (reference sequence). Trimming took off 1 base at V and 10 bases at J, with 11 bases between the two ends. The CDR3 runs to 14 residues. The CDR3 protein is CASSLVTGRSPLHF. CDR3 bases: TGTGCCAGCAGCTTAGTTACAGGGCGGTCACCCCTCCACTTT.

Comment on this clonotype: This clone may be a read error of a much larger clone one base away. No conserved phenylalanine or tryptophan is present at the end of the CDR3, so a read error is the likely explanation. The gene calls are TRBV28 and TRBJ1-5; D gene unclear. Germline CDR1 and CDR2: MDHEN and SYDVKM. V lost 11 bases to trimming and J lost 10 bases, with 9 bases between them. This CDR3 has 9 residues. CDR3 sequence (DNA): TGTGCCGAAGGAAATCCCCAGCATTAT. Protein sequence: CAEGNPQHY.

V is TRBV7-9 and J is TRBJ2-3; D possibly uses TRBD1 or TRBD2 (5 bases each). Germline V gives CDR1 SEHNR, CDR2 FQNEAQ (reference sequence). Trimming cost V 4 bases and J 6 bases, with 23 bases left between them. This CDR3 is built from 17 residues. Here the CDR3 DNA reads TGTGCCAGCAGCTCAACCGGGACCCTGGGATCCCGGGATACGCAGTATTTT. This codes for CASSSTGTLGSRDTQYF.

The sample holds a few counts of this clonotype. This chain links TRBV7-6 with TRBJ2-3; 8 nucleotides agree with TRBD2. The trim removed 2 bases at V and 2 bases at J, leaving 9 bases unmatched. The CDR3 runs 17 residues. Germline V gene data show CDR1 as SGHVS and CDR2 as FNYEAQ. CDR3 DNA: TGTGCCAGCAGCTTACCATCGGCGGGAGGCCCCACAGATACGCAGTATTTT. Translation: CASSLPSAGGPTDTQYF.

As to this clonotype: This may come from a read error, since a much larger clone is one base off. CDR3 loop: CASSLGAGNLPQHF. DNA for the CDR3: TGTGCCAGCAGTTTGGGGGCTGGCAATCTGCCCCAGCATTTT. The gene calls are TRBV25-1 and TRBJ1-5, with D perhaps TRBD1 (6 bases). Germline V gives CDR1 MGHDK, CDR2 SYGVNS. The CDR3 has 14 amino acids. Complete variable domain (other parts from reference TRBV25-1 and TRBJ1-5): EADIYQTPRYLVIGTGKKITLECSQTMGHDKMYWYQQDPGMELHLIHYSYGVNSTEKGDLSSESTVSRIRTEHFPLTLESARPSHTSQYLCASSLGAGNLPQHFGDGTRLSIL.